The TCR beta chain under discussion was sequenced for a study of T cell clones after liver transplantation. Study-wide background: As an antigen-independent comparator, third-party-reactive TCRbeta sequences came from pre-transplant mixed lymphocyte reactions. Samples came pre-transplant, pre-randomization before withdrawal, and post-randomization after withdrawal ended. Apart from three HCV-positive recipients, transplants were for non-autoimmune, non-viral reasons.

The CDR3 runs 15 residues. V lost 4 bases and J lost 5; bases outside the gene matches: 7. Germline CDR1 and CDR2: SGDLS and YYNGEE. Generated by immunoSEQ multiplex PCR, the TCRdb table keeps only in-frame clones and is missing some. The sample records roughly 50,000 clones, about 88% being singletons. Study-level points and caveats: Small, mixed patient groups and varying post-transplant times limit these conclusions.

Remarks on this clone: Its antigen is as yet unknown.

This receptor was taken from a human donor who received a liver transplant. V usage is TRBV9 and J usage is TRBJ1-4; TRBD1 matches at 8 bases. This specimen consisted of CD4+ T cells from blood, obtained before liver transplant. The CDR3 bases are TGTGCCAGCAGCTTAGGGACAGGCGAGAATGAAAAACTGTTTTTT. Translated: CASSLGTGENEKLFF.